This T cell receptor beta chain was sequenced in a study of molecular identifiers for immune sequencing clone quantification. Study background: Replicate experiments divided RNA from approximately 22,000 or 94,000 naive CD8 cells into five parts and sequenced four.

TCRdb processed the PCR reads anew with MiXCR; each CDR3 protein has one entry. The data contain hundreds of thousands of distinct CDR3 sequences, 24% of them singletons. Germline values: CDR1 LGHDT, CDR2 YNNKEL (reference sequence). Trimming took 0 bases from V and 7 from J, leaving 6 bases between them. There are 12 residues in the CDR3. V is TRBV3-1 and J is TRBJ2-5; D uncertain. The sample consisted of naive CD8+ T cells from blood, with Jurkat cell RNA spiked in. Subset in this sample: FACS-sorted CD8+CD4-CCR7+CD45RA+ naive T cells. The sequence was obtained from a human donor in good health. Some libraries in this study had Jurkat cell RNA spiked in. DNA of the CDR3: TGTGCCAGCAGCCAAGACAGCGTGACCCAGTACTTC. This codes for CASSQDSVTQYF.